Listed here are 25 T cell receptor beta chains from one sample, sequenced in a study of spatial heterogeneity in lung cancer. Time point given: sample taken at primary tumor resection. MiXCR, run by TCRdb on the 5' RACE reads, gives a single entry per CDR3 protein. The sample lists around 89,000 distinct CDR3 sequences, about 12% seen once, with about 40% in the top ten. The sample was PBMCs, taken at surgery. The receptor source for this set is a male donor with early-stage non-small cell lung cancer.

Only a few counts were recorded for this clonotype. The chain combines TRBV19 with TRBJ2-1; 8 bases agree with TRBD2. The CDR3 runs 16 residues. The trim removed 5 bases at V and 0 bases at J, leaving 6 bases unmatched. CDR1 is LNHDA and CDR2 is SQIVND in the germline V gene (reference sequence). This CDR3 reads CASSPIAGSSYNEQFF. The CDR3 DNA reads TGTGCCAGTAGTCCTATAGCGGGAAGCTCCTACAATGAGCAGTTCTTC.

The rearrangement joins TRBV15 to TRBJ1-4, with a possible D match to TRBD1 (6 bases). Germline values: CDR1 LNHNV, CDR2 YYDKDF (reference sequence). V gave up 5 bases and J gave up 3 bases, with 16 bases separating them. The CDR3 spans 16 residues. CDR3 protein: CATSPNHREANEKLFF. In nucleotides, the CDR3 is TGTGCCACCAGCCCTAATCACAGGGAAGCTAATGAAAAACTGTTTTTT.

The genes are TRBV29-1 and TRBJ2-7; 7 positions match TRBD2. The V gene end was trimmed by 0 bases and the J gene end by 2 bases; junction bases not matched to a gene: 7. From germline, CDR1 is SQVTM and CDR2 ANQGSEA. This CDR3 is 15 amino acids long. DNA of the CDR3: TGCAGCGTTGAAGATGGGGGGGACGGGACCTACGAGCAGTACTTC. The encoded protein is CSVEDGGDGTYEQYF.

This clonotype showed up just a few times. V and J are TRBV6-2 or TRBV6-3 and TRBJ2-3, with no clear D. Per the germline V gene, CDR1 is MNHEY and CDR2 is SVGEGT. Trimming removed 6 bases from V and 0 bases from J, with 16 bases in between. CDR3 size: 16 residues. CDR3 amino acids: CASRPGFVPSTDTQYF. The CDR3 DNA reads TGTGCCAGCAGACCGGGTTTCGTCCCTAGCACAGATACGCAGTATTTT.

This clonotype was observed at least ten times. The rearrangement uses TRBV27 and TRBJ1-6; perhaps TRBD1 as D (5 bases). V was cut by 2 bases and J by 10 bases, with 27 bases left in between. From germline, CDR1 is MNHEY and CDR2 SMNVEV (reference sequence). The CDR3 has 19 residues. CDR3 bases: TGTGCCAGCAGTTTAACGGCAGGGCAGGCCTGGTTTGGCAACTCACCCCTCCACTTT. This codes for CASSLTAGQAWFGNSPLHF.

The chain is built from TRBV7-2 and TRBJ2-1, with D perhaps being TRBD1 or TRBD2 (6 bases each). The ends were cut back, 5 bases at V and 5 bases at J, with 13 bases in the middle. The CDR3 covers 14 residues. Germline V gene data show CDR1 as SGHTA and CDR2 as FQGNSA. CDR3 residues: CASSPRGDDNEQFF. The DNA for the CDR3 is TGTGCCAGCAGCCCTAGGGGGGACGACAATGAGCAGTTCTTC.

This clonotype showed up just a few times. The V gene is TRBV12-3 or TRBV12-4, the J gene TRBJ1-3; D is undetermined. The V gene lost 6 bases and the J gene lost 11 bases, with 11 bases spanning the gap. The CDR3 totals 11 residues. For the CDR3, the DNA is TGTGCCAGCAGCGCCTGGGGTTCCATATATTTT. This codes for CASSAWGSIYF.

A few counts support this clonotype. The chain's CDR3 is CASSSTSGGTGEQFF. For the CDR3, the DNA is TGTGCCAGCAGCTCCACTAGCGGGGGTACGGGTGAGCAGTTCTTC. V usage is TRBV5-5 and J usage is TRBJ2-1, with 11 bases lining up with TRBD2. Germline trimming cut 3 bases from V and 9 bases from J; bases unmatched to any gene: 8. The CDR3 length is 15 residues. Germline V gene data show CDR1 as SGHKS and CDR2 as YYEKEE (reference sequence).

A few counts support this clonotype. V gene TRBV6-2 or TRBV6-3 combines with J gene TRBJ2-7; D might be TRBD1 or TRBD2, each matching 5 bases. The CDR3 has 16 amino acids. Per the germline V gene, CDR1 is MNHEY and CDR2 is SVGEGT. V dropped 4 bases and J dropped 7 bases, with 23 bases sitting between them. In DNA form, the CDR3 reads TGTGCCAGCAGTTCACCACCGGGACCTCACCCACGGGAGCAGTACTTC. This translates into CASSSPPGPHPREQYF.

This clonotype has a handful of counts. The chain has TRBV7-9 and TRBJ2-5, with D tentatively TRBD2 (5 bases). V was clipped by 5 bases and J by 3 bases, with 19 bases between them. The CDR3 sequence is 16 residues long. Germline CDR1 is SEHNR and CDR2 is FQNEAQ (reference sequence). The CDR3 region has the DNA TGTGCCAGCAGCCCCTGGGGAGACGCTAGAGAAGAGACCCAGTACTTC. Amino acid sequence: CASSPWGDAREETQYF.

The V and J genes are TRBV28 and TRBJ2-2, with a tentative D call TRBD2 (6 bases). V lost 5 bases and J 3 bases, leaving 10 bases between the germline ends. The CDR3 contains 14 residues. Germline assignment: CDR1 MDHEN and CDR2 SYDVKM. The CDR3 bases are TGTGCCAGCAGTCCCTGGGAGGACACCGGGGAGCTGTTTTTT. It translates to CASSPWEDTGELFF.

CDR3 amino acids: CASRWTGDPYEQYF. The CDR3 DNA is TGCGCCAGCAGGTGGACAGGGGACCCCTACGAGCAGTACTTC. This chain links TRBV10-2 with TRBJ2-7, with 9 nucleotides matching TRBD1. V trimming: 6 bases; J trimming: 2 bases; junction bases outside the gene matches: 5. Germline CDR1 reads WSHSY; CDR2 reads SAAADI. The CDR3 totals 14 residues.

This clonotype was found a few times. This chain connects TRBV28 to TRBJ2-7; D is unclear. Trimming stripped 7 bases from V and 4 bases from J, with 8 bases between. The CDR3 contains 11 residues. In germline, CDR1 is MDHEN, CDR2 SYDVKM. CDR3 amino acids: CASNGRYEQYF. The CDR3 nucleotides are TGTGCCAGCAATGGTCGGTACGAGCAGTACTTC.

About this clonotype itself: The junction and the germline gene differ at one end; a read error may be behind it. This chain joins TRBV24-1 and TRBJ2-3; maybe TRBD1 (6 bases). Per the germline V gene, CDR1 is KGHDR and CDR2 is SFDVKD. The CDR3 loop spans 14 amino acids. CDR3 protein: CAASEPDRTDTQYF. CDR3 bases: TGTGCCGCCAGTGAACCGGACAGAACAGATACGCAGTATTTT.

The V call is TRBV20-1, the J call TRBJ2-1; TRBD2 might be the D (6 bases). V was clipped by 1 base and J by 6 bases, with 13 bases between them. The germline V gene encodes CDR1 DFQATT and CDR2 SNEGSKA (reference sequence). The CDR3 spans 14 residues. In DNA, the CDR3 is TGCAGTGCTAGAGTTGGTAGCGGATTCAATGAGCAGTTCTTC. Protein sequence: CSARVGSGFNEQFF.

This clonotype has only a few counts. V and J are TRBV28 and TRBJ2-7, with D possibly being TRBD1 or TRBD2 (5 bases each). The germline V gene encodes CDR1 MDHEN and CDR2 SYDVKM. The length of the CDR3 is 14 residues. Trimming pared 4 bases from V and 6 bases from J, leaving 16 bases between. The CDR3: CASSSGTDFREQYF. In DNA form, the CDR3 reads TGTGCCAGCAGTTCCGGGACGGATTTTCGCGAGCAGTACTTC.

This clonotype was seen just once. The chain couples TRBV2 to TRBJ2-5; D is uncertain. The V gene's germline CDR1 is SNHLY and CDR2 FYNNEI. Trimming pared 4 bases from V and 0 bases from J, leaving 12 bases between. The CDR3 spans 15 residues. CDR3 in amino acids: CASSVIQPYQETQYF. CDR3 sequence (DNA): TGTGCCAGCAGTGTTATACAGCCGTACCAAGAGACCCAGTACTTC.

Details on this clonotype: The junction differs from germline at one of its ends, possibly a read error. J is TRBJ2-3 and V is TRBV28, with TRBD1 as a possible D gene (6 bases). Looked up from germline, CDR1 is MDHEN and CDR2 is SYDVKM. The length of the CDR3 is 14 residues. CDR3 DNA sequence: TGTACCAGCATAGAACAGGGTTCGGCAGATACGCAGTATTTT. This gives the protein CTSIEQGSADTQYF. Based on the CDR3 plus reference TRBV28 and TRBJ2-3, the full variable domain is DVKVTQSSRYLVKRTGEKVFLECVQDMDHENMFWYRQDPGLGLRLIYFSYDVKMKEKGDIPEGYSVSREKKERFSLILESASTNQTSMYLCTSIEQGSADTQYFGPGTRLTVL.

This clonotype turned up a few times. The V call is TRBV20-1, the J call TRBJ1-5, with no clear D. V was clipped by 5 bases and J by 4 bases, with 12 bases between them. The germline CDR1 and CDR2 sequences are DFQATT and SNEGSKA (reference sequence). The CDR3 runs to 13 residues. CDR3: CSAPRTGNQPQHF. The CDR3 coding sequence is TGCAGTGCTCCCCGGACGGGGAATCAGCCCCAGCATTTT.

The chain is built from TRBV12-3 or TRBV12-4 and TRBJ1-6; D possibly corresponds to TRBD1 (5 bases). The V gene lost 6 bases and the J gene lost 9 bases, with 15 bases spanning the gap. CDR3 length: 14 residues. The CDR3 DNA is TGTGCCAGCAGCCCTCGGGGGGATCGTTCACCCCTCCACTTT. This gives the protein CASSPRGDRSPLHF.

This clonotype was counted at least ten times. V is TRBV12-3 or TRBV12-4 and J is TRBJ1-1; D not resolved. The V and J ends lost 3 bases and 2 bases respectively, with 7 bases between them. CDR3 length: 13 residues. CDR3 coding DNA: TGTGCCAGCAGTTTTGGTGAAAACACTGAAGCTTTCTTT. Its translation is CASSFGENTEAFF.

This clonotype was observed a few times. The CDR3 DNA is TGTGCCAGCAGCCCCTCGGCGTCGGGGGGTACGCAGTATTTT. Translation gives CASSPSASGGTQYF. The chain links TRBV7-2 to TRBJ2-3; 7 bases agree with TRBD2. The CDR3 is made up of 14 amino acids. The V gene's germline CDR1 is SGHTA and CDR2 FQGNSA. The V and J ends lost 5 bases and 8 bases, in that order; junction bases with no gene match: 10.

This clonotype has just a few counts. The chain is built from TRBV20-1 and TRBJ2-1, with 7 bases lining up with TRBD2. After removal of 6 bases from V and 3 bases from J, the junction contained 14 bases not matched to a gene. Germline V CDR1 and CDR2: DFQATT, SNEGSKA (reference sequence). The CDR3 totals 16 residues. The CDR3 protein is CSASDRPGLFYNEQFF. CDR3 sequence (DNA): TGCAGTGCGTCCGATCGCCCGGGACTATTCTACAATGAGCAGTTCTTC.

This clonotype was detected a few times. V and J are TRBV4-1 and TRBJ2-7, with 8 bases identical to TRBD2. Germline V gene data show CDR1 as MGHRA and CDR2 as YSYEKL. The CDR3 has 15 amino acids. With V trimmed by 5 bases and J by 2 bases, 8 bases remained unmatched. The CDR3 sequence: CASSDSAGAAYEQYF. The DNA of the CDR3 is TGCGCCAGCAGCGATTCAGCGGGGGCCGCCTACGAGCAGTACTTC.

This clonotype occurred a few times. The chain is built from TRBV27 and TRBJ2-3; 9 bases agree with TRBD2. CDR3 size: 17 residues. CDR1 and CDR2 (germline): MNHEY, SMNVEV (reference sequence). The trim removed 5 bases at V and 3 bases at J, leaving 12 bases unmatched. CDR3 DNA sequence: TGTGCCAGCAGTGGGAGGACTAGCGCGGGGCGTACAGATACGCAGTATTTT. Translating gives CASSGRTSAGRTDTQYF.